This T cell receptor (beta chain) was found in a study of regulatory T cells in long-lasting Graves disease. The germline V and J ends were trimmed by 5 bases and 5 bases, with 14 bases remaining between them. Germline V CDR1 and CDR2: SGHTA, FQGTGA. This CDR3 spans 14 amino acids. Library construction for TCR beta used iRepertoire HTBI primers and Arm-PCR of CDR3 regions. TCRdb re-analysed the multiplex PCR reads in MiXCR, keeping a single row per CDR3 protein. This sample has 620,000 or so distinct CDR3 sequences, with around 15% found just once. Time point given: newly diagnosed GD, antithyroid drugs for less than 3 months. Preparation of the TCR library used RNA extracted from PBMCs. The sample also formed part of further work on T cells in Graves' hyperthyroidism and ophthalmopathy.

The sequencing used peripheral blood mononuclear cells (PBMCs), collected at new diagnosis, from a patient treated with antithyroid drugs. The rearrangement uses TRBV7-3 and TRBJ2-3; tentatively, D is TRBD1 or TRBD2 (5 bases each). This clonotype was sampled from a young woman with Graves disease. DNA for the CDR3: TGTGCCAGCAGCCCCGGGGCTTGGGGAGATACGCAGTATTTT. Amino acids: CASSPGAWGDTQYF.